The clone carrying this TCR beta chain showed up just a few times. Its specificity is unknown. This entry is derived from a study of vaccination and CD4 T cells after COVID-19. Treatment meaning: roughly 10-day PBMC culture with coronavirus spike peptide pools or control peptides (ViraFEST assay). Ahead of the COVID-19 pandemic (2011-2018), the CD4+ T cells of the unexposed donor were collected. Cultured CD4+ T cells had their DNA profiled by the Oncomine TCR Beta short-read assay. TCRdb re-derived calls from the PCR reads in MiXCR, one entry per CDR3 protein. The data hold fewer than 9,000 distinct CDR3 sequences, with less than 65% observed a single time. Germline CDR1 and CDR2: DFQATT and SNEGSKA (reference sequence). This CDR3 spans 13 amino acids. V was pared by 5 bases and J by 3 bases, with 11 bases between.

The sequence was collected from a human donor in good health. The material sequenced was CD4+ T cells from blood, cultured in vitro. The chain is built from TRBV20-1 and TRBJ1-3; tentative D call: TRBD1 (5 bases). CDR3 coding DNA: TGCAGTGCTGGGGGATGGGGTGGAAACACCATATATTTT. It encodes CSAGGWGGNTIYF.